The 16 T cell receptor beta chains below were found in one sample sequenced in a study of CD8 T cells in Susac syndrome. Random hexamers were used to reverse transcribe about 0.45 to 1 ug of RNA. Each CDR3 protein gets one entry after TCRdb re-called the immunoSEQ multiplex PCR reads with MiXCR. The sample has about 140,000 distinct CDR3 sequences, approximately 95% seen once. Specimen: CD4+ T cells from PBMCs. These receptors all stem from a human donor with multiple sclerosis.

The chain links TRBV29-1 to TRBJ1-1, with a tentative D call TRBD1 (5 bases). The CDR3 loop spans 13 amino acids. V lost 8 bases and J lost 6, with 19 bases in between. Germline CDR1 is SQVTM and CDR2 is ANQGSEA. In nucleotides, the CDR3 is TGCAGCCCCGTGGGGCTAGTGGCCGCTGAAGCTTTCTTT. It codes for CSPVGLVAAEAFF.

The chain couples TRBV7-2 to TRBJ2-7; TRBD1 might be the D (6 bases). CDR3 length: 15 residues. V shed 2 bases and J shed 0 bases, with 11 bases lying between them. The germline V gene encodes CDR1 SGHTA and CDR2 FQGNSA. CDR3 sequence (DNA): TGTGCCAGCAGCTTAAGGGGGACCGGCTCCTACGAGCAGTACTTC. It yields the protein CASSLRGTGSYEQYF.

The chain joins TRBV29-1 to TRBJ2-7; 9 nucleotides agree with TRBD2. The CDR3 has 14 amino acids. J gave up 0 bases and V 6 bases, and 6 bases lay outside the gene matches. CDR1 SQVTM and CDR2 ANQGSEA come from the germline V gene. The CDR3 DNA reads as TGCAGCGTGGGTCCTAGCGGGAACTCCTACGAGCAGTACTTC. Protein: CSVGPSGNSYEQYF.

The table lists this clonotype with a count of one. This sequence joins TRBV3-1 and TRBJ1-1, with a possible D match to TRBD1 (5 bases). CDR1 is LGHDT and CDR2 is YNNKEL in the germline V gene (reference sequence). The CDR3 has 14 residues. The germline V and J ends were trimmed by 1 base and 3 bases, with 9 bases remaining between them. The CDR3, as DNA: TGTGCCAGCAGCCAAGCAGGGTTAGACACTGAAGCTTTCTTT. Protein: CASSQAGLDTEAFF.

The V and J genes are TRBV20-1 and TRBJ2-3, with D perhaps TRBD2 (5 bases). Germline V gene data show CDR1 as DFQATT and CDR2 as SNEGSKA (reference sequence). Trimming pared 4 bases from V and 2 bases from J, leaving 13 bases between. The CDR3 has 14 amino acids. This CDR3 reads CSAIVSGNTDTQYF. CDR3 DNA sequence: TGCAGTGCTATTGTGAGCGGCAACACAGATACGCAGTATTTT.

The gene calls are TRBV5-1 and TRBJ2-2; maybe TRBD1 (5 bases). The V and J ends lost 4 bases and 4 bases respectively, with 11 bases between them. CDR3 length equals 14 residues. Germline CDR1 SGHRS, CDR2 YFSETQ. CDR3 protein: CASSTVQGTGELFF. The CDR3 nucleotides read TGCGCCAGCAGCACCGTCCAGGGCACCGGGGAGCTGTTTTTT.

V usage is TRBV27 and J usage is TRBJ1-4; D is unresolved. V lost 1 base to trimming and J lost 0 bases, with 9 bases between them. Germline CDR1 and CDR2: MNHEY and SMNVEV (reference sequence). CDR3 length: 16 amino acids. This CDR3 reads CASSLFSLPTNEKLFF. CDR3 nucleotides: TGTGCCAGCAGTTTATTTTCACTTCCAACTAATGAAAAACTGTTTTTT.

The chain is built from TRBV12-3 or TRBV12-4 and TRBJ2-5, with no clear D. The length of the CDR3 is 13 residues. Trimming shortened V by 3 bases and J by 1 base, and 6 bases separated the two germline ends. CDR3 in amino acids: CASSFRSQETQYF. CDR3 sequence (DNA): TGTGCCAGCAGTTTTCGCAGCCAAGAGACCCAGTACTTC.

The V gene is TRBV5-6, the J gene TRBJ2-2; a possible D gene is TRBD2 (6 bases). CDR3 length: 17 amino acids. The germline V and J ends were trimmed by 3 bases and 3 bases, with 18 bases remaining between them. Germline lookup yields CDR1 SGHDT and CDR2 YYEEEE. The CDR3 protein is CASSSRVGGSDTGELFF. The CDR3 DNA reads TGTGCCAGCAGCTCCAGGGTTGGGGGGAGCGACACCGGGGAGCTGTTTTTT.

J is TRBJ2-5 and V is TRBV2; weak D call: TRBD1 (6 bases). The CDR3 extends over 14 amino acids. CDR1 and CDR2 from the germline V gene are SNHLY and FYNNEI. Trimming took off 2 bases at V and 6 bases at J, with 13 bases between the two ends. The CDR3 region is CASSEQGKTKTQYF. In DNA, the CDR3 is TGTGCCAGCAGTGAACAGGGGAAGACGAAGACCCAGTACTTC. Drawing the rest from reference TRBV2 and TRBJ2-5, the complete variable domain is EPEVTQTPSHQVTQMGQEVILRCVPISNHLYFYWYRQILGQKVEFLVSFYNNEISEKSEIFDDQFSVERPDGSNFTLKIRSTKLEDSAMYFCASSEQGKTKTQYFGPGTRLLVL.

The V and J genes are TRBV6-2 or TRBV6-3 and TRBJ2-2; D is unresolved. Trimming removed 7 bases from V and 4 bases from J, with 10 bases in between. The CDR3 length is 13 residues. Germline V lookup: CDR1 MNHEY, CDR2 SVGEGT. Written as DNA, the CDR3 is TGTGCCAGCACCCTGTGGGGCACCGGGGAGCTGTTTTTT. Translation gives CASTLWGTGELFF.

The chain uses TRBV28 and TRBJ2-3; possible D gene TRBD1, 5 bases. CDR3 size: 14 residues. Germline CDR1 and CDR2: MDHEN and SYDVKM. Trimming shortened V by 2 bases and J by 14 bases, and 20 bases separated the two germline ends. DNA of the CDR3: TGTGCCAGCAGTTTACCTCTCCCGGCGCAGGGTCGGTATTTT. Protein product: CASSLPLPAQGRYF.

This chain uses TRBV19 with TRBJ2-7, with unresolved D. Trimming removed 4 bases from V and 3 bases from J, with 7 bases in between. Germline V lookup: CDR1 LNHDA, CDR2 SQIVND (reference sequence). The CDR3 is made up of 12 amino acids. CDR3 sequence (DNA): TGTGCCAGTAGTAGCGTGGGCTACGAGCAGTACTTC. This gives the protein CASSSVGYEQYF. The variable domain in full, with the rest retrieved from reference TRBV19 and TRBJ2-7, is DGGITQSPKYLFRKEGQNVTLSCEQNLNHDAMYWYRQDPGQGLRLIYYSQIVNDFQKGDIAEGYSVSREKKESFPLTVTSAQKNPTAFYLCASSSVGYEQYFGPGTRLTVT.

The chain carries TRBV20-1 and TRBJ1-2, with 7 positions matching TRBD1. In germline, CDR1 is DFQATT, CDR2 SNEGSKA (reference sequence). The V and J ends lost 4 bases and 1 base, in that order; junction bases with no gene match: 6. The CDR3 extends over 14 amino acids. This CDR3 is CSATQGGRNYGYTF. DNA for the CDR3: TGCAGTGCTACCCAGGGGGGGCGTAACTATGGCTACACCTTC.

The chain is built from TRBV6-5 and TRBJ2-3, with D possibly TRBD1 on 6 matching bases. Per the germline V gene, CDR1 is MNHEY and CDR2 is SVGAGI. V shed 6 bases and J shed 5 bases, with 15 bases lying between them. The CDR3 has 14 residues. This CDR3 is CASRREIGGDTQYF. The CDR3 DNA reads TGTGCCAGCAGGAGAGAAATAGGGGGAGATACGCAGTATTTT.

This clonotype was observed once. For the CDR3, the DNA is TGCGCCAGCAGCTCGACAGGGATCGACTATGGCTACACCTTC. It specifies CASSSTGIDYGYTF. The chain is built from TRBV5-1 and TRBJ1-2; 7 nucleotides match TRBD1. Trimming at V came to 3 bases and at J to 3 bases, leaving 5 bases not matched to a gene. The CDR3 extends over 14 amino acids. Germline V gene data show CDR1 as SGHRS and CDR2 as YFSETQ. Variable domain in full (rest from reference TRBV5-1 and TRBJ1-2): KAGVTQTPRYLIKTRGQQVTLSCSPISGHRSVSWYQQTPGQGLQFLFEYFSETQRNKGNFPGRFSGRQFSNSRSEMNVSTLELGDSALYLCASSSTGIDYGYTFGSGTRLTVV.